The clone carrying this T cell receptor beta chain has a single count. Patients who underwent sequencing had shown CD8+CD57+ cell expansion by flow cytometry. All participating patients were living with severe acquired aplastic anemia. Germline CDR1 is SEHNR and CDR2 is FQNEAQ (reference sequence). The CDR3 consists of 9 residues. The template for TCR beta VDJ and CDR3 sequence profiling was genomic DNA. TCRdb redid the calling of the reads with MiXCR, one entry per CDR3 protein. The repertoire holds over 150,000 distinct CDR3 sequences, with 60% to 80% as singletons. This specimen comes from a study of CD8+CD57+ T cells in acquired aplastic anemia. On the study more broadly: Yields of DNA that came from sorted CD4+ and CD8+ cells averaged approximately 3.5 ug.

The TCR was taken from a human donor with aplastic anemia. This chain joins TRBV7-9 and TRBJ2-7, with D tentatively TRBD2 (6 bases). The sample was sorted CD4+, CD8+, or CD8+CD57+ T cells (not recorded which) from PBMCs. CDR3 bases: TGTTTCGTCGGGGGCGAGCAGTACTTC. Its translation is CFVGGEQYF. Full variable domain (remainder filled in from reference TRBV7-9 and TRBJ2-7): DTGVSQNPRHKITKRGQNVTFRCDPISEHNRLYWYRQTLGQGPEFLTYFQNEAQLEKSRLLSDRFSAERPKGSFSTLEIQRTEQGDSAMYLCFVGGEQYFGPGTRLTVT.